A single sample gave rise to the 10 T cell receptor beta chains below, sequenced in a study of T cells in Graves' hyperthyroidism and ophthalmopathy. The investigators amplified TCR beta CDR3 regions from RNA transcripts. HTBI primers were the set used in a first-round RT-PCR of the TCR CDR3. TCRdb reanalysed the multiplex PCR reads using MiXCR and keeps one entry per CDR3 protein. The repertoire holds some 600,000 distinct CDR3 sequences, with more than 11% as singletons. Sample: blood. These receptors originate from a woman between 25 and 40 years old with Graves' hyperthyroidism that later progressed to Graves' ophthalmopathy.

At least ten counts were recorded for this clonotype. The V call is TRBV5-6, the J call TRBJ2-7; 11 nucleotides agree with TRBD1. The J segment lost 6 bases and the V segment lost 3 bases, leaving 2 bases of the junction unmatched. Germline V gene sequence: CDR1 SGHDT, CDR2 YYEEEE. This CDR3 comprises 13 residues. The CDR3 region is CASSWTGGGEQYF. CDR3 DNA: TGTGCCAGCAGCTGGACAGGGGGCGGCGAGCAGTACTTC.

This clonotype has more than one count but fewer than ten. The junction departs from germline at one end; a sequencing error may be responsible. This chain uses TRBV13 with TRBJ2-2; the D call may be TRBD1 or TRBD2 (5 bases each). Germline V lookup: CDR1 PRHDT, CDR2 FYEKMQ (reference sequence). The CDR3 runs 17 residues. In DNA form, the CDR3 reads TGTGCCAGCAGCGTAGGCCCGGGGACGGCGAACACCGGGGAGCTGTTTTTT. Its protein is CASSVGPGTANTGELFF.

This clonotype was recorded many times. This chain connects TRBV6-1 to TRBJ2-5; a possible D gene is TRBD1 (6 bases). The CDR3 is 15 residues long. Germline CDR1 reads MNHNS; CDR2 reads SASEGT. Trimming shortened V by 2 bases and J by 7 bases, and 17 bases separated the two germline ends. The CDR3 region is CASSEIRTVEVTQYF. The CDR3 DNA sequence: TGTGCCAGCAGTGAAATCAGGACAGTTGAGGTGACCCAGTACTTC.

The chain is built from TRBV18 and TRBJ2-1, with TRBD2 matching over 10 bases. CDR3 length: 15 residues. Trimming removed 3 bases from V and 5 bases from J; junction bases left unmatched: 4. Germline-derived CDR1 and CDR2 are KGHSH and LQKENI. The CDR3 DNA follows: TGTGCCAGCTCACCGTCAGCGGGAGGGCACAATGAGCAGTTCTTC. Translated: CASSPSAGGHNEQFF.

This clonotype occurred many times. The rearrangement links TRBV6-1 to TRBJ1-1; D is uncertain. The CDR3 loop spans 13 amino acids. Trimming took off 7 bases at V and 3 bases at J, with 12 bases between the two ends. CDR1 is MNHNS and CDR2 is SASEGT in the germline V gene. The CDR3 loop reads CASTTPEDTEAFF. The CDR3 DNA sequence: TGTGCCAGCACTACCCCTGAGGACACTGAAGCTTTCTTT.

This clonotype appeared many times. The rearrangement links TRBV20-1 to TRBJ1-2; a weak D match, TRBD1 (5 bases). CDR1 and CDR2 (germline): DFQATT, SNEGSKA (reference sequence). The V end was cut by 6 bases, the J end by 4 bases, with 15 bases between. This CDR3 has 13 residues. The CDR3 nucleotides read TGCAGTGCGGCCGGGGACGGAATCTATGGCTACACCTTC. Amino acid sequence: CSAAGDGIYGYTF.

In this sample, this clonotype turned up many times. The chain links TRBV27 to TRBJ1-1; tentatively, D is TRBD1 (5 bases). V was pared by 6 bases and J by 1 base, with 9 bases between. The length of the CDR3 is 13 residues. The germline gives CDR1 MNHEY, CDR2 SMNVEV (reference sequence). The CDR3 DNA reads TGTGCCAGCAGCTTTGGACAGAACACTGAAGCTTTCTTT. Translation: CASSFGQNTEAFF.

This clonotype was picked up many times. The rearrangement links TRBV2 to TRBJ2-3; perhaps TRBD2 as D (5 bases). The CDR3 totals 16 residues. Germline V lookup: CDR1 SNHLY, CDR2 FYNNEI. V dropped 6 bases and J dropped 8 bases, with 24 bases sitting between them. CDR3 loop: CASSFEAVRGAATQYF. The CDR3 nucleotides read TGTGCCAGCAGCTTTGAAGCGGTTCGAGGAGCCGCTACGCAGTATTTT. Supplemented by reference TRBV2 and TRBJ2-3, the full variable domain reads EPEVTQTPSHQVTQMGQEVILRCVPISNHLYFYWYRQILGQKVEFLVSFYNNEISEKSEIFDDQFSVERPDGSNFTLKIRSTKLEDSAMYFCASSFEAVRGAATQYFGPGTRLTVL.

This clonotype was detected only a few times. The conserved phenylalanine or tryptophan is not found at the CDR3 terminus, so this likely reflects a read error. V gene TRBV19 combines with J gene TRBJ1-5; D unresolved. The CDR3 extends over 17 amino acids. V was cut by 1 base and J by 0 bases, with 13 bases left in between. The V gene's germline CDR1 is LNHDA and CDR2 SQIVND (reference sequence). DNA for the CDR3: TGTGCCAGTAGTATAGTCCCGGCAGACTATAGCAATCAGCCCCAGCATTCT. Its translation: CASSIVPADYSNQPQHS.

This clonotype has more than one count but fewer than ten. The V call is TRBV10-3, the J call TRBJ1-1; maybe TRBD1 (5 bases). Germline V gene lookup returns CDR1 ENHRY and CDR2 SYGVKD. Trimming stripped 6 bases from V and 0 bases from J, with 14 bases between. This CDR3 is 15 amino acids long. This CDR3 reads CAISQDTGMNTEAFF. The CDR3 bases are TGTGCCATCAGCCAGGACACGGGAATGAACACTGAAGCTTTCTTT.